The 32 T cell receptor beta chains in this list originate from one sample, sequenced in a study of blood T cell repertoires in COVID-19. Sequenced by immunoSEQ multiplex PCR; TCRdb stores in-frame clones only, minus some. Among about 300,000 clones listed, roughly 91% were seen once. Sequencing was performed on PBMCs or T cells enriched from blood (not recorded which). The receptors were sampled from a woman in her forties or fifties who had been exposed to COVID-19.

This clone was counted only a few times. The chain recombines TRBV28 with TRBJ2-1; no definite D call. V was pared by 3 bases and J by 6 bases, with 3 bases between. The CDR3 has 11 residues. In germline, CDR1 is MDHEN, CDR2 SYDVKM. CDR3 sequence: CASSFLNEQFF. The CDR3 nucleotides are TGTGCCAGCAGTTTTCTCAATGAGCAGTTCTTC.

V is TRBV5-6 and J is TRBJ2-7; TRBD1 agrees at 7 bases. The V gene end was trimmed by 4 bases and the J gene end by 3 bases; junction bases not matched to a gene: 7. CDR3 length equals 14 residues. Germline values: CDR1 SGHDT, CDR2 YYEEEE. Here the CDR3 reads CASSPDRRNYEQYF. In DNA form, the CDR3 reads TGTGCCAGCAGCCCGGACAGGCGGAACTACGAGCAGTACTTC.

The genes are TRBV15 and TRBJ2-2; D might be TRBD2 (7 bases). The CDR3 has 16 residues. In germline, CDR1 is LNHNV, CDR2 YYDKDF (reference sequence). Deletions cut 1 base from V and 7 bases from J, with 16 bases between. CDR3: CATSRGPGGKIGELFF. CDR3 in DNA: TGTGCCACCAGCAGAGGACCGGGGGGCAAAATCGGGGAGCTGTTTTTT.

The V call is TRBV28, the J call TRBJ1-2, with TRBD1 as a possible D gene (6 bases). The CDR3 runs to 15 residues. Germline V lookup: CDR1 MDHEN, CDR2 SYDVKM. With 2 bases removed from V and 4 bases from J, the gap between germline ends came to 14 bases. CDR3 loop: CASSLPATGSYGYTF. In DNA, the CDR3 is TGTGCCAGCAGTTTACCGGCAACAGGGAGCTATGGCTACACCTTC.

This clone has more than one count but fewer than ten. The same CDR3 is also encoded by other DNA sequences in this sample. The J gene is TRBJ1-2, the V gene TRBV28, with a possible D match to TRBD1 (5 bases). V dropped 3 bases and J dropped 2 bases, with 7 bases sitting between them. Per the germline V gene, CDR1 is MDHEN and CDR2 is SYDVKM. The CDR3 runs 13 residues. CDR3 DNA: TGTGCCAGCAGTTTGACAGCGAACTATGGCTACACCTTC. Its translation is CASSLTANYGYTF.

As DNA, the CDR3 is TGTGCCAGCAGCGTGAGTGTGGATACGGCTTACAGGGACACCATATATTTT. Amino acids: CASSVSVDTAYRDTIYF. The V gene is TRBV5-6, the J gene TRBJ1-3; tentatively, D is TRBD1 (6 bases). V was trimmed by 4 bases and J by 8 bases, leaving 25 bases between them. The CDR3 sequence is 17 residues long. Germline V lookup: CDR1 SGHDT, CDR2 YYEEEE.

J is TRBJ2-7 and V is TRBV7-8; 7 bases agree with TRBD2. V lost 1 base, J lost 0 bases, and 15 bases stayed unmatched. This CDR3 is 19 amino acids long. The V gene's germline CDR1 is SGHVS and CDR2 FQNEAQ. CDR3 coding DNA: TGTGCCAGCAGCTTAGTGGGTCTCGGGGAGGGGACTGGCTCCTACGAGCAGTACTTC. Amino acids: CASSLVGLGEGTGSYEQYF.

The chain carries TRBV5-4 and TRBJ1-1; D gene ambiguous. The CDR3 has 13 amino acids. The V end lost 2 bases, the J end lost 7 bases, and 12 bases lay between the germline ends. Per the germline V gene, CDR1 is SGHNT and CDR2 is YYREEE (reference sequence). DNA of the CDR3: TGTGCCAGCAGCTTTCGGGAGGCGAGTGAAGCTTTCTTT. Its translation: CASSFREASEAFF.

The V gene is TRBV6-5, the J gene TRBJ2-7, with TRBD1 matching 8 bases. CDR1 is MNHEY, CDR2 SVGAGI, per germline. The CDR3 loop spans 14 amino acids. V was clipped by 5 bases and J by 3 bases; unmatched bases: 6. CDR3 sequence (DNA): TGTGCCAGCAGTACCTCCGGGACAGGCTACGAGCAGTACTTC. Its translation is CASSTSGTGYEQYF.

The V gene is TRBV28, the J gene TRBJ1-4, with no clear D. Deletions cut 7 bases from V and 3 bases from J, with 9 bases between. There are 13 residues in the CDR3. Per the germline V gene, CDR1 is MDHEN and CDR2 is SYDVKM. The CDR3 DNA is TGTGCCAGCATGGGGAGGGCTAATGAAAAACTGTTTTTT. This translates into CASMGRANEKLFF.

The genes are TRBV14 and TRBJ1-5; D not resolved. The V end was cut by 3 bases, the J end by 0 bases, with 15 bases between. Germline CDR1 SGHDN, CDR2 FVKESK. This CDR3 has 17 amino acids. The CDR3 DNA reads TGTGCCAGCAGCCATGGTAACGGGATCTATAGCAATCAGCCCCAGCATTTT. This sequence encodes CASSHGNGIYSNQPQHF.

This CDR3 is CASSMGVIEKLFF. The CDR3 coding sequence is TGTGCCAGCAGCATGGGAGTGATTGAAAAACTGTTTTTT. This chain connects TRBV7-8 to TRBJ1-4; no clear D gene. Trimming took off 5 bases at V and 7 bases at J, with 11 bases between the two ends. Germline-derived CDR1 and CDR2 are SGHVS and FQNEAQ. This CDR3 has 13 residues.

V usage is TRBV7-9 and J usage is TRBJ2-1; tentatively, D is TRBD1 (6 bases). Trimming removed 5 bases from V and 6 bases from J, with 20 bases in between. There are 16 residues in the CDR3. Looked up from germline, CDR1 is SEHNR and CDR2 is FQNEAQ (reference sequence). The CDR3 region is CASSPRGSTGTNEQFF. The CDR3 nucleotides are TGTGCCAGCAGCCCCAGGGGAAGCACGGGGACCAATGAGCAGTTCTTC.

V and J are TRBV21-1 and TRBJ2-1; no check of the table's D call, TRBD2, against the DNA was made. TRBV21-1 is marked as a pseudogene. This CDR3 is built from 17 residues. The CDR3 sequence is CASSKGGLAGFYNEQFF. Here the CDR3 DNA reads TGTGCCAGCAGCAAAGGGGGACTAGCGGGTTTTTACAATGAGCAGTTCTTC.

The genes are TRBV7-2 and TRBJ2-7, with 11 bases identical to TRBD2. This CDR3 has 15 amino acids. The junction had 6 bases not matched to a gene; V was cut back by 2 bases and J by 6 bases. Germline assignment: CDR1 SGHTA and CDR2 FQGNSA. This CDR3 reads CASSLTPSGGIEQYF. The CDR3 DNA reads TGTGCCAGCAGCTTAACTCCTAGCGGGGGGATCGAGCAGTACTTC.

This clone was seen only a few times. This chain joins TRBV28 and TRBJ1-1; D call uncertain. The CDR3 totals 15 residues. Germline assignment: CDR1 MDHEN and CDR2 SYDVKM. The V and J ends lost 6 bases and 2 bases respectively, with 16 bases between them. The CDR3 reads CASRSRPSLNTEAFF. The CDR3 nucleotides read TGTGCCAGCAGATCCCGACCTAGCCTAAACACTGAAGCTTTCTTT.

This chain joins TRBV28 and TRBJ1-1, with 7 positions matching TRBD1. The CDR3 consists of 16 residues. With 4 bases clipped from V and 4 bases from J, the junction kept 12 bases outside the gene matches. Germline V CDR1 and CDR2: MDHEN, SYDVKM. The CDR3 reads CASSSPGTALSTEAFF. Written as DNA, the CDR3 is TGTGCCAGCAGTTCCCCCGGGACAGCTTTGAGCACTGAAGCTTTCTTT.

This sequence joins TRBV2 and TRBJ1-2; D gene ambiguous. V was shortened by 6 bases and J by 7 bases, with 9 bases between the two germline ends. Germline-derived CDR1 and CDR2 are SNHLY and FYNNEI. There are 11 residues in the CDR3. As DNA, the CDR3 is TGTGCCAGCAGCGTTCTGAGTGGCTACACCTTC. It encodes CASSVLSGYTF.

The chain joins TRBV6-1 to TRBJ1-2; D uncertain. The germline V gene has CDR1 MNHNS and CDR2 SASEGT. Trimming stripped 2 bases from V and 6 bases from J, with 10 bases between. The CDR3 covers 13 residues. The CDR3 DNA is TGTGCCAGCAGTGAATCGGTGTCCCATGGCTACACCTTC. Translated, it gives CASSESVSHGYTF.

V is TRBV7-9 and J is TRBJ2-5; D uncertain. Germline V gene sequence: CDR1 SEHNR, CDR2 FQNEAQ (reference sequence). Between the trimmed V and J ends, which lost 5 bases and 1 base, there was a span of 8 bases. The CDR3 sequence is 13 residues long. This CDR3 is CASSLRLQETQYF. The CDR3, as DNA: TGTGCCAGCAGCCTACGCCTCCAAGAGACCCAGTACTTC.

This chain links TRBV7-8 with TRBJ2-3, with a weak D call TRBD2 (5 bases). Germline lookup yields CDR1 SGHVS and CDR2 FQNEAQ. Between the trimmed V and J ends, which lost 4 bases and 5 bases, there was a span of 13 bases. CDR3 length equals 14 residues. The CDR3 DNA reads as TGTGCCAGCAGCTCTACCTCTCGGGGAGATACGCAGTATTTT. It specifies CASSSTSRGDTQYF.

V is TRBV20-1 and J is TRBJ2-5, with a tentative D call TRBD1 (5 bases). Per the germline V gene, CDR1 is DFQATT and CDR2 is SNEGSKA (reference sequence). The CDR3 runs to 15 residues. The V and J ends lost 3 bases and 5 bases respectively, with 19 bases between them. CDR3 sequence reads: CSASIWGQRRETQYF. CDR3 DNA sequence: TGCAGTGCTAGTATCTGGGGCCAGCGTAGGGAGACCCAGTACTTC.

The chain carries TRBV4-2 and TRBJ2-2; 9 bases agree with TRBD1. Germline V gene data show CDR1 as LGHNA and CDR2 as YNFKEQ. The J segment lost 6 bases and the V segment lost 3 bases, leaving 8 bases of the junction unmatched. There are 16 residues in the CDR3. Here the CDR3 DNA reads TGTGCCAGCAGCCACCCCGGGACAGGGCGCGCCGGGGAGCTGTTTTTT. As protein: CASSHPGTGRAGELFF.

V is TRBV19 and J is TRBJ2-3, with TRBD1 matching over 11 bases. The length of the CDR3 is 15 residues. V was pared by 6 bases and J by 5 bases, with 7 bases of the junction left unmatched. Germline V gene data show CDR1 as LNHDA and CDR2 as SQIVND (reference sequence). The CDR3 nucleotides are TGTGCCAGTAGGAGGGGGACAGGGGGAGTAGATACGCAGTATTTT. Protein: CASRRGTGGVDTQYF.

Remarks on this clone: At the DNA level, this CDR3 is encoded by other sequences in the same sample as well. The chain combines TRBV6-5 with TRBJ1-2; tentatively, D is TRBD1 (5 bases). The CDR3 runs to 13 residues. Trimming took 4 bases from V and 5 from J, leaving 11 bases between them. CDR1 MNHEY and CDR2 SVGAGI come from the germline V gene. The CDR3 nucleotides are TGTGCCAGCAGTTCGGCGGGGGGTTATGGCTACACCTTC. This sequence encodes CASSSAGGYGYTF.

V gene TRBV4-1 combines with J gene TRBJ2-5, with 8 nucleotides matching TRBD1. This CDR3 spans 19 amino acids. Germline CDR1 reads MGHRA; CDR2 reads YSYEKL. V shed 0 bases, J shed 2 bases, and the junction held 14 bases outside the gene matches. The CDR3 DNA sequence: TGCGCCAGCAGCCAAGATTGGACAGGGTTATCATTTGGGCAAGAGACCCAGTACTTC. Residues: CASSQDWTGLSFGQETQYF.

CDR3 sequence (DNA): TGTGCCAGCAGCGTAGCGGCGGGGGAAATTTACGAGCAGTACTTC. It specifies CASSVAAGEIYEQYF. The rearrangement links TRBV9 to TRBJ2-7; 7 bases line up with TRBD2. This CDR3 spans 15 amino acids. CDR1 and CDR2 from the germline V gene are SGDLS and YYNGEE. The V and J ends lost 0 bases and 4 bases, in that order; junction bases with no gene match: 7.

This sequence joins TRBV29-1 and TRBJ1-5; no clear D gene. The CDR3 length is 13 residues. Looked up from germline, CDR1 is SQVTM and CDR2 is ANQGSEA. Trimming took off 7 bases at V and 4 bases at J, with 14 bases between the two ends. The CDR3 region has the DNA TGCAGCGCCACCGAAAATACAAATCAGCCCCAGCATTTT. Residues: CSATENTNQPQHF. Full variable domain (outside the CDR3, taken from reference TRBV29-1 and TRBJ1-5): SAVISQKPSRDICQRGTSLTIQCQVDSQVTMMFWYRQQPGQSLTLIATANQGSEATYESGFVIDKFPISRPNLTFSTLTVSNMSPEDSSIYLCSATENTNQPQHFGDGTRLSIL.

The rearrangement links TRBV2 to TRBJ1-5; a possible D gene is TRBD1 (6 bases). CDR3 length equals 15 residues. Per the germline V gene, CDR1 is SNHLY and CDR2 is FYNNEI. Trimming left V 7 bases short and J 4 bases short, with 17 bases between. CDR3 amino acids: CASKDLTGSNQPQHF. DNA for the CDR3: TGTGCCAGCAAAGACCTTACAGGGAGTAATCAGCCCCAGCATTTT.

CDR3 nucleotide sequence: TGTGCCAGCAGCTTAGATCAGGCGGGTAATCAGCCCCAGCATTTT. This translates into CASSLDQAGNQPQHF. This rearrangement joins TRBV11-2 to TRBJ1-5; unclear D gene. This CDR3 spans 15 amino acids. Germline V gives CDR1 SGHAT, CDR2 FQNNGV. With 0 bases removed from V and 4 bases from J, the gap between germline ends came to 10 bases.

J is TRBJ1-3 and V is TRBV30; a weak D match, TRBD1 (5 bases). CDR1 is GTSNPN and CDR2 is SVGIG in the germline V gene (reference sequence). V gave up 3 bases and J gave up 4 bases, with 22 bases separating them. The CDR3 is made up of 17 amino acids. The CDR3 coding sequence is TGTGCCTGGAGCTCGCCAGGGATCGACGCTTCCGGAAACACCATATATTTT. Protein product: CAWSSPGIDASGNTIYF. The entire variable domain, with the rest obtained from reference TRBV30 and TRBJ1-3, is as follows: SQTIHQWPATLVQPVGSPLSLECTVEGTSNPNLYWYRQAAGRGLQLLFYSVGIGQISSEVPQNLSASRPQDRQFILSSKKLLLSDSGFYLCAWSSPGIDASGNTIYFGEGSWLTVV.

This sequence joins TRBV4-2 and TRBJ1-5; possible D gene TRBD1, 5 bases. This CDR3 has 12 residues. V lost 4 bases to trimming and J lost 8 bases, with 9 bases between them. Germline V lookup: CDR1 LGHNA, CDR2 YNFKEQ. CDR3 DNA sequence: TGTGCCAGCAGCCCCTTAGGGGAGCCCCAGCATTTT. It codes for CASSPLGEPQHF.